This TCR beta chain was sequenced in a study of blood T cell repertoires in COVID-19. Original analysis: Nucleated cell number was recorded as an estimate derived from reference gene primer amplification. The data were produced by immunoSEQ multiplex PCR, yet TCRdb's version contains in-frame clones alone and is incomplete. Clonal size and the V and J genes are those of that table, whereas D and trimming came from the DNA. Among tens of thousands of clones listed, 85% to 90% were seen once. Trimming took 0 bases from V and 12 from J; bases not matched to a gene: 1. Germline CDR1 SGHNT, CDR2 YYREEE (reference sequence). CDR3 size: 12 residues.

The chain has TRBV5-4 and TRBJ1-4; 8 nucleotides align to TRBD1. The sample taken for sequencing was peripheral blood. This clonotype originated in a woman aged 80 or over with active or convalescent COVID-19. The CDR3 nucleotides read TGTGCCAGCAGCTTGGAGGGACAGGAACTGTTTTTT. Translated: CASSLEGQELFF.